The T cell receptor beta chain under discussion was sequenced for a study of technical replicates of blood from a few donors. The data were produced by immunoSEQ multiplex PCR, yet TCRdb's version contains in-frame clones alone and is incomplete. The repertoire has more than 11,000 clones, around 81% of them found once; the top ten carry approximately 10%. Trimming at V came to 6 bases and at J to 5 bases, leaving 8 bases not matched to a gene. Germline values: CDR1 LNHDA, CDR2 SQIVND (reference sequence). This CDR3 spans 14 amino acids. The clonotype originates from a human donor in good health. V gene TRBV19 combines with J gene TRBJ1-1, with 8 bases aligning to TRBD1. Sequencing input: PBMCs. CDR3 in DNA: TGTGCCAGTAGGGACAGGGTTGGCAGGACTGAAGCTTTCTTT. This codes for CASRDRVGRTEAFF.